Presented here are 32 T cell receptor beta chains from one specimen sequenced in a study of blood T cells in healthy people across ages. It was with a sample-barcoded 5' primer and a J-beta primer mix that a second PCR of about 7 to 12 cycles was run. One entry per CDR3 protein, called by TCRdb with MiXCR from the 5' RACE reads. The sample yields roughly 2 million distinct CDR3 sequences, 40% to 55% seen once. The sequenced sample was blood. Receptors originate from a woman in her forties in good health.

The CDR3 DNA sequence: TGTGCCAGCAGCCTGAGGAGGGGACTCACCCAAGAGACCCAGTACTTC. Protein sequence: CASSLRRGLTQETQYF. The chain links TRBV14 to TRBJ2-5, with D perhaps matching TRBD2 (6 bases). Germline V gene lookup returns CDR1 SGHDN and CDR2 FVKESK. V was trimmed by 4 bases and J by 1 base, leaving 16 bases between them. CDR3 size: 16 residues.

V and J are TRBV6-1 and TRBJ1-2; 9 positions agree with TRBD1. CDR3 length: 14 residues. V gave up 4 bases and J gave up 8 bases; unmatched junction bases: 8. Germline V gives CDR1 MNHNS, CDR2 SASEGT. The CDR3 region is CASSVRDREGGYTF. The CDR3 DNA follows: TGTGCCAGCAGTGTCCGGGACAGGGAAGGCGGCTACACCTTC.

This clonotype has a handful of counts. The V gene is TRBV6-2 or TRBV6-3, the J gene TRBJ2-4; TRBD1 agrees at 10 bases. This CDR3 is 16 amino acids long. Trimming at V came to 1 base and at J to 3 bases, leaving 3 bases not matched to a gene. CDR1 and CDR2 (germline): MNHEY, SVGEGT. DNA for the CDR3: TGTGCCAGCAGTTACTACGGACAGGGGGACAAAAACATTCAGTACTTC. It is translated as CASSYYGQGDKNIQYF.

The CDR3 sequence: CASGQYQPQHF. The CDR3 bases are TGTGCCAGCGGTCAATACCAGCCCCAGCATTTT. This chain joins TRBV6-6 and TRBJ1-5; no reliable D call. The V and J ends lost 8 bases and 7 bases respectively, with 9 bases between them. The germline V gene encodes CDR1 MNHNY and CDR2 SVGAGI (reference sequence). The CDR3 runs to 11 residues.

This clonotype was seen just once. The chain couples TRBV6-6 to TRBJ1-4, with TRBD1 matching 7 bases. The CDR3 has 14 amino acids. CDR1 and CDR2 (germline): MNHNY, SVGAGI (reference sequence). J lost 3 bases, V lost 6 bases, and 4 bases had no gene match. In nucleotides, the CDR3 is TGTGCCAGCAGACCCCAGGGGGCTAATGAAAAACTGTTTTTT. It yields the protein CASRPQGANEKLFF.

The chain uses TRBV27 and TRBJ2-1, with D perhaps matching TRBD1 or TRBD2 (5 bases each). The CDR3 length is 15 residues. V dropped 2 bases and J dropped 8 bases, with 16 bases sitting between them. CDR1 is MNHEY and CDR2 is SMNVEV in the germline V gene (reference sequence). The CDR3 protein is CASSLRGAARDEQFF. CDR3 coding DNA: TGTGCCAGCAGTTTACGAGGGGCAGCGCGGGATGAGCAGTTCTTC.

The chain is built from TRBV9 and TRBJ2-5, with D perhaps TRBD1 or TRBD2 (5 bases each). Germline V gene sequence: CDR1 SGDLS, CDR2 YYNGEE. V lost 4 bases and J 5 bases, leaving 18 bases between the germline ends. The CDR3 totals 15 residues. In DNA form, the CDR3 reads TGTGCCAGCAGCTTTGGGACCCAATACGGGGAGACCCAGTACTTC. Translating gives CASSFGTQYGETQYF.

This clonotype was picked up one time. This sequence joins TRBV9 and TRBJ2-3; no clear D gene. V shed 1 base and J shed 4 bases, with 25 bases lying between them. The CDR3 length is 19 residues. Germline V lookup: CDR1 SGDLS, CDR2 YYNGEE. The CDR3 is CASSVSGSRVVSRSDTQYF. The CDR3 DNA reads TGTGCCAGCAGCGTAAGTGGGTCCAGAGTTGTCTCGAGGTCAGATACGCAGTATTTT.

The sample holds one count of this clonotype. The chain has TRBV6-2 or TRBV6-3 and TRBJ1-2; possible D gene TRBD1, 6 bases. Trimming left V 6 bases short and J 1 base short, with 15 bases between. This CDR3 region has 15 residues. Germline V gene sequence: CDR1 MNHEY, CDR2 SVGEGT. CDR3 DNA: TGTGCCAGCAGGACAACCGGACAGTTTAACTATGGCTACACCTTC. Protein sequence: CASRTTGQFNYGYTF.

This clonotype was counted a single time. The V and J genes are TRBV4-3 and TRBJ2-1, with 9 positions matching TRBD2. This CDR3 has 16 amino acids. CDR1 and CDR2 from the germline V gene are LGHNA and YSLEER. Germline trimming cut 4 bases from V and 5 bases from J; bases unmatched to any gene: 9. The CDR3: CASSRDQRGAHNEQFF. The DNA for the CDR3 is TGCGCCAGCAGCCGAGATCAGCGGGGGGCCCACAATGAGCAGTTCTTC.

The chain carries TRBV15 and TRBJ1-5; 12 bases are shared with TRBD1. The ends lost 8 bases at V and 1 base at J; junction bases unmatched: 12. The CDR3 runs 18 residues. Germline lookup yields CDR1 LNHNV and CDR2 YYDKDF (reference sequence). The CDR3 loop is CATREGDRGPNSNQPQHF. CDR3 nucleotide sequence: TGTGCCACCCGGGAGGGGGACAGGGGGCCGAACAGCAATCAGCCCCAGCATTTT.

A single count supports this clonotype. The chain is built from TRBV19 and TRBJ2-5; D is possibly TRBD1 (5 bases). Germline CDR1 and CDR2: LNHDA and SQIVND (reference sequence). This CDR3 comprises 15 residues. V was trimmed by 1 base and J by 1 base, leaving 10 bases between them. The CDR3 is CASSIGRQTQETQYF. The DNA for the CDR3 is TGTGCCAGTAGTATAGGGAGACAGACCCAAGAGACCCAGTACTTC. Filled out from reference TRBV19 and TRBJ2-5, the complete variable domain reads DGGITQSPKYLFRKEGQNVTLSCEQNLNHDAMYWYRQDPGQGLRLIYYSQIVNDFQKGDIAEGYSVSREKKESFPLTVTSAQKNPTAFYLCASSIGRQTQETQYFGPGTRLLVL.

This clonotype was seen only a few times. The rearrangement links TRBV29-1 to TRBJ2-1; TRBD2 aligns across 7 bases. The germline gives CDR1 SQVTM, CDR2 ANQGSEA. The CDR3 spans 16 residues. The ends lost 3 bases at V and 6 bases at J; junction bases unmatched: 14. Here the CDR3 DNA reads TGCAGCGTTGATAGTACTATTGGGAGGGCCGGCAATGAGCAGTTCTTC. Protein: CSVDSTIGRAGNEQFF.

This chain uses TRBV9 with TRBJ2-2; TRBD1 is a possible D gene (5 bases). Germline CDR1 reads SGDLS; CDR2 reads YYNGEE. V lost 0 bases and J lost 9, with 15 bases in between. This CDR3 spans 15 amino acids. DNA for the CDR3: TGTGCCAGCAGCGTAGTGCAGGGAAGTGCAAGGGAGCTGTTTTTT. Translating gives CASSVVQGSARELFF.

The J gene is TRBJ2-1, the V gene TRBV3-1, with D uncertain. The CDR3 contains 17 residues. Germline V gene sequence: CDR1 LGHDT, CDR2 YNNKEL (reference sequence). V shed 0 bases and J shed 0 bases, with 12 bases lying between them. The CDR3 protein is CASSQEALRSSYNEQFF. The CDR3 DNA sequence: TGTGCCAGCAGCCAAGAGGCCCTCAGGAGCTCCTACAATGAGCAGTTCTTC.

The sample holds a few counts of this clonotype. V and J are TRBV29-1 and TRBJ2-1; D gene ambiguous. Trimming shortened V by 6 bases and J by 0 bases, and 15 bases separated the two germline ends. Germline V CDR1 and CDR2: SQVTM, ANQGSEA. CDR3 size: 15 residues. For the CDR3, the DNA is TGCAGCGTGGCCGGTAAGCGAAGCTCCTACAATGAGCAGTTCTTC. Translated, it gives CSVAGKRSSYNEQFF.

J is TRBJ2-4 and V is TRBV11-1; 11 bases align to TRBD1. This CDR3 contains 15 residues. J gave up 6 bases and V 5 bases, and 6 bases lay outside the gene matches. Germline V gene sequence: CDR1 SGHAT, CDR2 FQDESV (reference sequence). The CDR3 nucleotides are TGTGCCAGCAGCCCGGACAGGGGGCCTGCAAACATTCAGTACTTC. Translation gives CASSPDRGPANIQYF.

This clonotype was observed a handful of times. J is TRBJ2-7 and V is TRBV7-2; TRBD2 aligns across 8 bases. The DNA end is a closer match to TRBJ2-4, so the J assignment may be wrong. The CDR3 loop spans 17 amino acids. Germline V gene data show CDR1 as SGHTA and CDR2 as FQGNSA. The CDR3 DNA reads TGTGCCAGCAGCTTAGCCGCCCAAGCGGGGGTCAAAAACATTCAGTACTTC. This sequence encodes CASSLAAQAGVKNIQYF.

V usage is TRBV12-3 or TRBV12-4 and J usage is TRBJ2-3; D not resolved. V lost 6 bases and J 2 bases, leaving 27 bases between the germline ends. This CDR3 has 19 amino acids. The CDR3, as DNA: TGTGCCAGCAGGGGTAACCCACAGACTGGGCCGCGGACCACAGATACGCAGTATTTT. Its translation is CASRGNPQTGPRTTDTQYF.

This chain links TRBV27 with TRBJ2-3; TRBD2 aligns across 8 bases. Unmatched junction bases numbered 8, after V lost 6 bases and J lost 0 bases. The CDR3 contains 16 residues. From germline, CDR1 is MNHEY and CDR2 SMNVEV (reference sequence). The CDR3 is CASRRMAGGSTDTQYF. The DNA for the CDR3 is TGTGCCAGCAGACGAATGGCGGGGGGAAGCACAGATACGCAGTATTTT.

This chain connects TRBV25-1 to TRBJ2-1; D gene unclear. CDR3 length: 13 amino acids. CDR1 MGHDK and CDR2 SYGVNS come from the germline V gene. V was cut by 3 bases and J by 6 bases, with 9 bases left in between. The CDR3 sequence: CASSDPTPNEQFF. The CDR3 region has the DNA TGTGCCAGCAGTGACCCGACTCCCAATGAGCAGTTCTTC. The full variable domain, completed using reference TRBV25-1 and TRBJ2-1, is EADIYQTPRYLVIGTGKKITLECSQTMGHDKMYWYQQDPGMELHLIHYSYGVNSTEKGDLSSESTVSRIRTEHFPLTLESARPSHTSQYLCASSDPTPNEQFFGPGTRLTVL.

J is TRBJ2-1 and V is TRBV7-2; unclear D gene. Germline CDR1 SGHTA, CDR2 FQGNSA. The CDR3 is 13 amino acids. Trimming left V 5 bases short and J 6 bases short, with 11 bases between. The CDR3, as DNA: TGTGCCAGCAGCCCCCCGAGTCTCAATGAGCAGTTCTTC. This gives the protein CASSPPSLNEQFF.

J is TRBJ2-7 and V is TRBV20-1, with 7 bases fitting TRBD1. Looked up from germline, CDR1 is DFQATT and CDR2 is SNEGSKA (reference sequence). This CDR3 spans 13 amino acids. Trimming removed 6 bases from V and 7 bases from J; junction bases left unmatched: 12. The CDR3 loop reads CSATYGQAWEQYF. The CDR3, as DNA: TGCAGTGCCACCTACGGACAGGCGTGGGAGCAGTACTTC.

This clonotype was picked up a small number of times. CDR3 region: CASSPSGGAAKNIQYF. Written as DNA, the CDR3 is TGTGCCAGCAGCCCGAGCGGGGGGGCAGCCAAAAACATTCAGTACTTC. This rearrangement joins TRBV7-2 to TRBJ2-4; TRBD2 matches 10 bases. CDR3 length: 16 residues. Looked up from germline, CDR1 is SGHTA and CDR2 is FQGNSA. Trimming cost V 5 bases and J 0 bases; bases outside gene matches: 4.

Here the CDR3 reads CASRGGDPNLQETQYF. The CDR3 bases are TGTGCCAGCCGGGGGGGGGACCCAAACCTCCAAGAGACCCAGTACTTC. This chain joins TRBV6-5 and TRBJ2-5; TRBD2 aligns across 8 bases. Germline V gives CDR1 MNHEY, CDR2 SVGAGI. V dropped 8 bases and J dropped 1; count of bases not matched to a gene: 12. The CDR3 has 16 amino acids.

Turning to this clonotype: At one end the junction does not follow the germline gene, possibly because of a read error. The chain employs TRBV7-9 and TRBJ2-5; D gene uncertain. This CDR3 spans 14 amino acids. Germline V gene sequence: CDR1 SEHNR, CDR2 FQNEAQ (reference sequence). CDR3 nucleotide sequence: TGTGCCGGCAGCCCAGGAACGAACCAAGAGACCCAGTACTTC. It yields the protein CAGSPGTNQETQYF.

The V gene is TRBV7-2, the J gene TRBJ1-5; the match to TRBD1 covers 7 bases. V lost 1 base to trimming and J lost 1 base; unmatched junction nucleotides: 4. The CDR3 is 16 amino acids. The germline CDR1 and CDR2 sequences are SGHTA and FQGNSA. The DNA of the CDR3 is TGTGCCAGCAGCTTAGACAGGGGATTAAGCAATCAGCCCCAGCATTTT. This encodes CASSLDRGLSNQPQHF.

This clonotype was counted many times. At one boundary the junction diverges from the germline segment, which might be a read error. This sequence joins TRBV5-1 and TRBJ2-5; the D gene could be TRBD1 or TRBD2 (6 bases each). Germline loops: CDR1 SGHRS, CDR2 YFSETQ. The CDR3 has 13 residues. The CDR3 loop reads CASSWGAGETQYF. The CDR3 nucleotides are TGTGCCAGCAGCTGGGGGGCTGGGGAGACCCAGTACTTC.

This clonotype was seen ten or more times. The genes are TRBV7-2 and TRBJ2-7; 10 bases fit TRBD1. V shed 5 bases, J shed 3 bases, and the junction held 1 base outside the gene matches. Germline assignment: CDR1 SGHTA and CDR2 FQGNSA. The CDR3 runs 13 residues. The chain's CDR3 is CASSGDRGYEQYF. The CDR3 region has the DNA TGTGCCAGCAGCGGGGACAGGGGCTACGAGCAGTACTTC.

The V and J genes are TRBV11-3 and TRBJ2-2; D might be TRBD1 (5 bases). The CDR3 spans 17 residues. Germline V lookup: CDR1 SGHNT, CDR2 YENEEA. Trimming removed 5 bases at V and 1 base at J, with 17 bases between. CDR3 loop: CASSAHQRGRNTGELFF. CDR3 bases: TGTGCCAGCAGCGCGCACCAAAGGGGCCGGAACACCGGGGAGCTGTTTTTT.

This clonotype was picked up a small number of times. The genes are TRBV6-2 or TRBV6-3 and TRBJ2-1; no clear D gene. Germline V gene sequence: CDR1 MNHEY, CDR2 SVGEGT. The ends were cut back, 6 bases at V and 5 bases at J, with 11 bases in the middle. The CDR3 has 13 amino acids. CDR3 sequence reads: CASSVPGHNEQFF. The CDR3 DNA reads as TGTGCCAGCAGCGTACCAGGACACAATGAGCAGTTCTTC.

This clonotype appeared a few times. This sequence joins TRBV6-4 and TRBJ2-1; 7 bases are shared with TRBD1. The length of the CDR3 is 14 residues. J was trimmed by 7 bases and V by 4 bases; bases with no gene match: 7. The V gene's germline CDR1 is MRHNA and CDR2 SNTAGT. The CDR3: CASSADRTANEQFF. The CDR3 bases are TGTGCCAGCAGTGCGGACAGGACGGCGAATGAGCAGTTCTTC.